Listed below are T cell receptor beta chains from one sample, sequenced in a study of T cells in Graves' hyperthyroidism and ophthalmopathy. TCRdb fed the multiplex PCR reads into MiXCR, producing one record per CDR3 protein. This repertoire shows 600,000 to 700,000 distinct CDR3 sequences, roughly 14% found once; its top ten account for 4% to 5.5%. Specimen: blood. These receptors were taken from a woman aged 40 to 50 with Graves' ophthalmopathy. CDR3s include the opening cysteine and the closing phenylalanine or tryptophan.

J gene: TRBJ2-3
V gene: TRBV10-3
CDR3 protein: CAISELGGGDTQYF

J gene: TRBJ1-5
V gene: TRBV30
CDR3 protein: CAWGLQGNQPQHF

J gene: TRBJ2-5
V gene: TRBV7-2
CDR3 protein: CASSMRREETQYF

J gene: TRBJ2-7
V gene: TRBV20-1
CDR3 protein: CSADTSDGYEQYF

J gene: TRBJ2-7
V gene: TRBV9
CDR3 protein: CASSARGGIYEQYF

J gene: TRBJ2-7
V gene: TRBV12-3/TRBV12-4
CDR3 protein: CASGTELSSYEQYF

J gene: TRBJ2-7
V gene: TRBV12-3/TRBV12-4
CDR3 protein: CASSFDLGYEQYF

J gene: TRBJ2-5
V gene: TRBV6-1
CDR3 protein: CASTSQQETQYF

J gene: TRBJ2-2
V gene: TRBV9
CDR3 protein: CASTPGSNTGELFF

J gene: TRBJ1-2
V gene: TRBV12-3/TRBV12-4
CDR3 protein: CASRDRGRGNYGYTF